What follows are 25 T cell receptor beta chains derived from one specimen sequenced in a study of blood T cells in healthy people across ages. Sample-barcoded 5' priming and a J-beta primer mix drove a second PCR of about 7 to 11 cycles. MiXCR, run by TCRdb on the 5' RACE reads, gives a single entry per CDR3 protein. Altogether about 1.4 million distinct CDR3 sequences are present, around 59% being singletons, with the ten largest covering 5% to 7%. The sample consisted of blood. The receptors were gathered from a man aged 18 to 29 in good health.

This chain uses TRBV20-1 with TRBJ2-1, with 9 bases fitting TRBD2. The CDR3 consists of 11 residues. Germline CDR1 and CDR2: DFQATT and SNEGSKA (reference sequence). V gave up 7 bases and J gave up 13 bases; unmatched junction bases: 8. The CDR3 DNA reads TGCAGTGGGGTAGCGGGAGAGACCCAGTTCTTC. Its protein product is CSGVAGETQFF.

The chain is built from TRBV5-1 and TRBJ1-3, with D possibly being TRBD1 (6 bases). V was pared by 4 bases and J by 3 bases, with 17 bases between. CDR1 is SGHRS, CDR2 YFSETQ, per germline. The CDR3 length is 16 residues. The CDR3 here is CASSLRQATSGNTIYF. As DNA, the CDR3 is TGCGCCAGCAGCCTAAGACAGGCGACGAGTGGAAACACCATATATTTT.

The J gene is TRBJ2-2, the V gene TRBV20-1; tentatively, D is TRBD1 (5 bases). The ends were cut back, 0 bases at V and 4 bases at J, with 6 bases in the middle. This CDR3 is built from 13 residues. Germline assignment: CDR1 DFQATT and CDR2 SNEGSKA (reference sequence). CDR3 nucleotide sequence: TGCAGTGCTAGAGATCAGGGCACCGGGGAGCTGTTTTTT. Its protein is CSARDQGTGELFF.

A few counts support this clonotype. The chain combines TRBV24-1 with TRBJ2-7; D not certain. Germline V gene lookup returns CDR1 KGHDR and CDR2 SFDVKD. The CDR3 is 12 amino acids. Trimming stripped 2 bases from V and 3 bases from J, with 4 bases between. The DNA for the CDR3 is TGTGCCACCAGTGATTCCCACTACGAGCAGTACTTC. Its protein product is CATSDSHYEQYF.

V usage is TRBV4-2 and J usage is TRBJ2-2; D unresolved. CDR1 and CDR2 (germline): LGHNA, YNFKEQ. The V and J ends lost 0 bases and 1 base respectively, with 6 bases between them. This CDR3 contains 15 residues. CDR3 residues: CASSQEVRNTGELFF. CDR3 DNA: TGTGCCAGCAGCCAAGAGGTTAGGAACACCGGGGAGCTGTTTTTT.

This clonotype was recorded only once. The V gene is TRBV12-3 or TRBV12-4, the J gene TRBJ1-4; tentative D call: TRBD1 (5 bases). The CDR3 totals 14 residues. V lost 2 bases, J lost 6 bases, and 10 bases lay in between. In DNA form, the CDR3 reads TGTGCCAGCAGTTTAACGACAGCCCATGAAAAACTGTTTTTT. This codes for CASSLTTAHEKLFF.

V gene TRBV7-9 combines with J gene TRBJ1-1; TRBD1 is a possible D gene (5 bases). The V gene's germline CDR1 is SEHNR and CDR2 FQNEAQ (reference sequence). The V end was cut by 5 bases, the J end by 3 bases, with 16 bases between. The CDR3 totals 15 residues. CDR3 region: CASSPSGGADTEAFF. The DNA for the CDR3 is TGTGCCAGCAGCCCGTCGGGAGGGGCGGACACTGAAGCTTTCTTT.

The CDR3 is CSAIAGGFYEQFF. CDR3 bases: TGCAGTGCAATAGCGGGAGGCTTCTATGAGCAGTTCTTC. J is TRBJ2-1 and V is TRBV20-1; 10 bases line up with TRBD2. CDR3 length equals 13 residues. The V gene end was trimmed by 6 bases and the J gene end by 8 bases; junction bases not matched to a gene: 7. Germline loops: CDR1 DFQATT, CDR2 SNEGSKA (reference sequence).

The gene calls are TRBV5-1 and TRBJ1-2; no clear D gene. V lost 4 bases, J lost 2 bases, and 9 bases lay in between. Germline V gene data show CDR1 as SGHRS and CDR2 as YFSETQ. The CDR3 spans 13 residues. The CDR3 region has the DNA TGCGCCAGCAGCGCCCAGATAAACTATGGCTACACCTTC. Its translation: CASSAQINYGYTF. The full variable domain, completed using reference TRBV5-1 and TRBJ1-2, is KAGVTQTPRYLIKTRGQQVTLSCSPISGHRSVSWYQQTPGQGLQFLFEYFSETQRNKGNFPGRFSGRQFSNSRSEMNVSTLELGDSALYLCASSAQINYGYTFGSGTRLTVV.

This clonotype was detected once. Its ends do not fully match the called genes, so a read error is possible. The J gene is TRBJ1-6, the V gene TRBV10-3, with D maybe TRBD1 (6 bases). Germline V CDR1 and CDR2: ENHRY, SYGVKD. CDR3 length: 12 amino acids. CDR3: CALSIRGSPLHF. The CDR3 DNA is TGTGCCCTCAGCATCAGGGGTTCACCCCTCCACTTT.

The gene calls are TRBV11-2 and TRBJ2-5, with TRBD2 matching over 10 bases. The V gene's germline CDR1 is SGHAT and CDR2 FQNNGV. The CDR3 is made up of 14 amino acids. V was clipped by 2 bases and J by 11 bases; unmatched bases: 8. The CDR3 sequence: CASSLWTSGNEQYF. CDR3 nucleotide sequence: TGTGCCAGCAGCTTATGGACTAGCGGCAATGAGCAGTACTTC.

The V call is TRBV20-1, the J call TRBJ1-1; D is unclear. Trimming removed 5 bases from V and 3 bases from J, with 19 bases in between. The CDR3 is made up of 15 amino acids. Looked up from germline, CDR1 is DFQATT and CDR2 is SNEGSKA (reference sequence). CDR3 in DNA: TGCAGTGCTGCTGCCGGAGGTCGTATGGACACTGAAGCTTTCTTT. Protein: CSAAAGGRMDTEAFF.

The chain is built from TRBV29-1 and TRBJ1-5; D is undetermined. V gave up 4 bases and J gave up 0 bases, with 10 bases separating them. Looked up from germline, CDR1 is SQVTM and CDR2 is ANQGSEA. The CDR3 extends over 14 amino acids. The CDR3 protein is CSVVLPLSNQPQHF. Here the CDR3 DNA reads TGCAGCGTTGTTCTCCCCCTTAGCAATCAGCCCCAGCATTTT.

The chain is built from TRBV27 and TRBJ2-1; a possible D gene is TRBD2 (8 bases). Germline assignment: CDR1 MNHEY and CDR2 SMNVEV (reference sequence). Trimming removed 4 bases from V and 0 bases from J, with 13 bases in between. There are 16 residues in the CDR3. CDR3 region: CASSSGGGGSYNEQFF. The CDR3 coding sequence is TGTGCCAGCAGTTCGGGAGGGGGCGGCTCCTACAATGAGCAGTTCTTC.

This clonotype was counted a few times. This chain connects TRBV10-2 to TRBJ2-5; D gene uncertain. Germline lookup yields CDR1 WSHSY and CDR2 SAAADI. The V end was cut by 2 bases, the J end by 13 bases, with 8 bases between. This CDR3 contains 10 residues. CDR3 sequence: CASSETIRYF. For the CDR3, the DNA is TGCGCCAGCAGTGAGACTATCCGGTACTTC.

This clonotype was detected a few times. The rearrangement links TRBV6-5 to TRBJ2-7, with 7 bases that match TRBD1. V was pared by 6 bases and J by 6 bases, with 11 bases of the junction left unmatched. CDR1 and CDR2 (germline): MNHEY, SVGAGI. This CDR3 comprises 14 residues. The CDR3 is CASRQTDRASEQYF. CDR3 coding DNA: TGTGCCAGCAGGCAAACTGACAGGGCCTCCGAGCAGTACTTC.

This clonotype has more than one count but fewer than ten. The gene calls are TRBV4-1 and TRBJ2-7; 8 bases line up with TRBD2. The germline V gene encodes CDR1 MGHRA and CDR2 YSYEKL. The CDR3 covers 14 residues. The V segment lost 3 bases and the J segment 5 bases; nucleotides outside the gene matches: 6. The CDR3 sequence: CASSQAGLGDEQYF. CDR3 nucleotide sequence: TGCGCCAGCAGCCAGGCGGGACTAGGTGACGAGCAGTACTTC.

J is TRBJ2-1 and V is TRBV10-3, with 8 bases lining up with TRBD2. Trimming at V came to 3 bases and at J to 2 bases, leaving 3 bases not matched to a gene. This CDR3 contains 15 residues. CDR1 is ENHRY and CDR2 is SYGVKD in the germline V gene. CDR3 region: CAISDKRGTYNEQFF. The CDR3, as DNA: TGTGCCATCAGTGACAAGCGGGGGACCTACAATGAGCAGTTCTTC.

As regards this clonotype: A much larger clone lies one base from this, so it may be a read error. The J gene is TRBJ1-2, the V gene TRBV6-5; D is uncertain. The CDR3 covers 13 residues. CDR1 MNHEY and CDR2 SVGAGI come from the germline V gene. Trimming cost V 9 bases and J 7 bases, with 18 bases left between them. For the CDR3, the DNA is TGTGCCAGAGTCGCCATGGGAGGCTGTGGCTACACCTTC. It is translated as CARVAMGGCGYTF.

The V gene is TRBV12-3 or TRBV12-4, the J gene TRBJ2-5, with TRBD2 matching 11 bases. The V segment lost 6 bases and the J segment 5 bases; nucleotides outside the gene matches: 5. The CDR3 is 14 amino acids. The CDR3 protein is CASRIAGGMETQYF. CDR3 DNA sequence: TGTGCCAGCAGGATAGCGGGAGGGATGGAGACCCAGTACTTC.

This clonotype appeared many times. At one of its ends the junction is not consistent with the germline gene, which may arise from a read error. The J gene is TRBJ2-2, the V gene TRBV5-1; unclear D gene. The CDR3 loop spans 14 amino acids. Looked up from germline, CDR1 is SGHRS and CDR2 is YFSETQ. The CDR3 nucleotides are TGTGCCAGCAGCTTAGGGTTGAACACCGGGGAGCTGTTTTTT. It encodes CASSLGLNTGELFF.

This chain uses TRBV20-1 with TRBJ2-7; a weak D match, TRBD1 (7 bases). This CDR3 contains 17 residues. V was cut by 0 bases and J by 0 bases, with 18 bases left in between. Germline lookup yields CDR1 DFQATT and CDR2 SNEGSKA (reference sequence). The CDR3 nucleotides are TGCAGTGCTAGAGATCGGAGGCAGGGGGGTGACTCCTACGAGCAGTACTTC. It is translated as CSARDRRQGGDSYEQYF.

The chain combines TRBV11-2 with TRBJ2-3; D ambiguous. Germline V gene sequence: CDR1 SGHAT, CDR2 FQNNGV. V lost 2 bases and J 4 bases, leaving 7 bases between the germline ends. This CDR3 comprises 13 residues. This CDR3 is CASSLFQADTQYF. CDR3 coding DNA: TGTGCCAGCAGCTTATTTCAGGCAGATACGCAGTATTTT. The whole variable domain, remainder taken from reference TRBV11-2 and TRBJ2-3, is EAGVAQSPRYKIIEKRQSVAFWCNPISGHATLYWYQQILGQGPKLLIQFQNNGVVDDSQLPKDRFSAERLKGVDSTLKIQPAKLEDSAVYLCASSLFQADTQYFGPGTRLTVL.

The chain carries TRBV5-1 and TRBJ1-2; D remains ambiguous. Trimming took 0 bases from V and 6 from J, leaving 12 bases between them. This CDR3 spans 14 amino acids. Germline V gene lookup returns CDR1 SGHRS and CDR2 YFSETQ. CDR3 region: CASSLASGADGYTF. The CDR3 nucleotides read TGCGCCAGCAGCTTGGCGAGTGGCGCCGATGGCTACACCTTC.

The rearrangement uses TRBV19 and TRBJ2-4; TRBD2 agrees at 8 bases. The end of the DNA is better explained by TRBJ2-7, so the J call may be wrong. CDR3 size: 14 residues. The V gene's germline CDR1 is LNHDA and CDR2 SQIVND (reference sequence). The CDR3 nucleotides are TGTGCCAGTAGTAGAGAGGCGGGAGGAGGCGAGCAGTACTTC. Its translation is CASSREAGGGEQYF.